The 24 T cell receptor beta chains below come from one sample, sequenced in a study of blood T cell repertoires in COVID-19. Clones were read by immunoSEQ multiplex PCR, and TCRdb kept only the in-frame ones, dropping some. The sample contains about 240,000 clones, 80% to 90% of which appear only once. The specimen was peripheral blood. Every receptor here comes from a man in his sixties with acute or convalescent COVID-19.

The V and J genes are TRBV4-2 and TRBJ2-2; TRBD1 aligns across 7 bases. This CDR3 contains 16 residues. Losses at the gene ends were 5 bases for V and 6 bases for J; bases not matched to a gene: 12. Germline V CDR1 and CDR2: LGHNA, YNFKEQ. CDR3 sequence (DNA): TGTGCCAGCAGCGAACTAGGGGGCCGCAGCCCCGGGGAGCTGTTTTTT. Translating gives CASSELGGRSPGELFF.

The chain couples TRBV23-1 to TRBJ1-2; the D is unclear. TRBV23-1 falls under the ORF class, with uncertain function. Trimming cost V 0 bases and J 2 bases, with 7 bases left between them. CDR3 length: 14 amino acids. This CDR3 reads CASSQSQRNYGYTF. CDR3 nucleotides: TGCGCCAGCAGTCAATCCCAGCGAAACTATGGCTACACCTTC.

The chain uses TRBV19 and TRBJ1-5, with TRBD1 matching 7 bases. The CDR3 loop spans 16 amino acids. Per germline, CDR1 LNHDA and CDR2 SQIVND (reference sequence). J gave up 0 bases and V 5 bases, and 7 bases lay outside the gene matches. The CDR3, as DNA: TGTGCCAGTAGTCCATCGACAGGGTATAGCAATCAGCCCCAGCATTTT. Translation: CASSPSTGYSNQPQHF.

The chain couples TRBV6-6 to TRBJ1-6; no firm D call. Trimming stripped 6 bases from V and 6 bases from J, with 3 bases between. In germline, CDR1 is MNHNY, CDR2 SVGAGI (reference sequence). The CDR3 runs 11 residues. CDR3 bases: TGTGCCAGCAGCATTAATTCACCCCTCCACTTT. Residues: CASSINSPLHF.

The chain uses TRBV24-1 and TRBJ1-1; D possibly corresponds to TRBD1 (6 bases). The CDR3 loop spans 13 amino acids. Germline CDR1 and CDR2: KGHDR and SFDVKD. Between the trimmed V and J ends, which lost 4 bases and 1 base, there was a span of 6 bases. The CDR3 loop is CATSEDRNTEAFF. The CDR3 DNA reads TGTGCCACCAGTGAGGACAGGAACACTGAAGCTTTCTTT.

On this clone itself: This same CDR3 is encoded by further DNA sequences in the sample. The chain has TRBV19 and TRBJ1-1, with a tentative D call TRBD1 (5 bases). Trimming cost V 3 bases and J 5 bases, with 10 bases left between them. The germline gives CDR1 LNHDA, CDR2 SQIVND (reference sequence). The CDR3 is 13 amino acids. The CDR3 DNA sequence: TGTGCCAGTAGTATCGCTACAGGTACTGAAGCTTTCTTT. It is translated as CASSIATGTEAFF.

This clone was observed a few times. This chain joins TRBV28 and TRBJ1-2, with 9 bases matching TRBD1. Germline values: CDR1 MDHEN, CDR2 SYDVKM. V shed 5 bases, J shed 3 bases, and the junction held 4 bases outside the gene matches. The CDR3 consists of 14 residues. The CDR3 region is CASSGQGSYYGYTF. The DNA of the CDR3 is TGTGCCAGCAGTGGACAGGGGAGTTACTATGGCTACACCTTC.

This clone was seen a few times. The rearrangement links TRBV6-2 or TRBV6-3 to TRBJ1-5; perhaps TRBD1 as D (5 bases). V lost 4 bases and J lost 0, with 10 bases in between. Germline V lookup: CDR1 MNHEY, CDR2 SVGEGT. This CDR3 comprises 15 residues. In DNA, the CDR3 is TGTGCCAGCAGTTCACGGGGGGATAGCAATCAGCCCCAGCATTTT. Translating it yields CASSSRGDSNQPQHF.

The chain couples TRBV18 to TRBJ1-1; the D gene is possibly TRBD1 (6 bases). With 2 bases removed from V and 1 base from J, the gap between germline ends came to 11 bases. CDR1 KGHSH and CDR2 LQKENI come from the germline V gene. The CDR3 has 15 residues. Written as DNA, the CDR3 is TGTGCCAGCTCACCAGGACAGAACCAGAACACTGAAGCTTTCTTT. Its translation is CASSPGQNQNTEAFF.

This chain joins TRBV11-2 and TRBJ2-7; no reliable D call. V was shortened by 7 bases and J by 2 bases, with 12 bases between the two germline ends. The germline V gene encodes CDR1 SGHAT and CDR2 FQNNGV. The CDR3 extends over 13 amino acids. In nucleotides, the CDR3 is TGTGCCAGCAACCGAGGTGAACCCTACGAGCAGTACTTC. This gives the protein CASNRGEPYEQYF.

This chain connects TRBV6-2 or TRBV6-3 to TRBJ2-5; 8 bases agree with TRBD2. Germline V gene data show CDR1 as MNHEY and CDR2 as SVGEGT. The CDR3 is made up of 17 amino acids. The trim removed 1 base at V and 5 bases at J, leaving 12 bases unmatched. In nucleotides, the CDR3 is TGTGCCAGCAGTTACTTGGCTAGCGGGTCGGTTGGGGAGACCCAGTACTTC. This sequence encodes CASSYLASGSVGETQYF.

This rearrangement joins TRBV5-1 to TRBJ2-2, with TRBD1 matching 7 bases. The CDR3 is made up of 14 amino acids. V lost 6 bases and J lost 7; bases outside the gene matches: 9. Germline assignment: CDR1 SGHRS and CDR2 YFSETQ. The CDR3 DNA reads as TGCGCCAGCATTGACAGGGAGCCAAACGGGGAGCTGTTTTTT. Amino acid sequence: CASIDREPNGELFF.

The V and J genes are TRBV19 and TRBJ2-2, with a weak D call TRBD1 (6 bases). Germline assignment: CDR1 LNHDA and CDR2 SQIVND (reference sequence). CDR3 size: 15 residues. With 0 bases removed from V and 3 bases from J, the gap between germline ends came to 8 bases. The CDR3 bases are TGTGCCAGTAGTATAGACAGGGGAGACACCGGGGAGCTGTTTTTT. The encoded protein is CASSIDRGDTGELFF.

The chain has TRBV13 and TRBJ2-3, with TRBD1 matching 7 bases. This CDR3 comprises 16 residues. Germline V lookup: CDR1 PRHDT, CDR2 FYEKMQ (reference sequence). V shed 4 bases and J 2 bases; nucleotides not matched to a gene: 9. Written as DNA, the CDR3 is TGTGCCAGCAGCTACCGGGACAGCAAAGACACAGATACGCAGTATTTT. Its translation is CASSYRDSKDTDTQYF.

The genes are TRBV5-4 and TRBJ2-1; 9 nucleotides match TRBD1. The germline V gene has CDR1 SGHNT and CDR2 YYREEE (reference sequence). CDR3 size: 15 residues. The V gene end was trimmed by 5 bases and the J gene end by 9 bases; junction bases not matched to a gene: 12. CDR3 nucleotide sequence: TGTGCCAGCAGGTTACCGACAGGGGGGAATATTGAGCAGTTCTTC. Amino acids: CASRLPTGGNIEQFF.

This clone was recorded only once. The chain links TRBV4-3 to TRBJ1-1, with D unresolved. The CDR3 spans 15 residues. Germline CDR1 reads LGHNA; CDR2 reads YSLEER. The germline V and J ends were trimmed by 0 bases and 1 base, with 9 bases remaining between them. CDR3 residues: CASSQEQARNTEAFF. The CDR3 DNA is TGCGCCAGCAGCCAAGAGCAGGCACGGAACACTGAAGCTTTCTTT.

This clone was detected only a few times. The V gene is TRBV15, the J gene TRBJ1-3; the match to TRBD1 covers 9 bases. The CDR3 is made up of 16 amino acids. Germline CDR1 and CDR2: LNHNV and YYDKDF (reference sequence). V was pared by 1 base and J by 3 bases, with 4 bases of the junction left unmatched. The CDR3 sequence is CATSRVQGAGGNTIYF. The CDR3 DNA sequence: TGTGCCACCAGCAGAGTACAGGGGGCAGGTGGAAACACCATATATTTT.

The rearrangement uses TRBV28 and TRBJ1-3, with D perhaps TRBD1 (5 bases). V dropped 6 bases and J dropped 4 bases, with 16 bases sitting between them. This CDR3 has 15 amino acids. Germline CDR1 and CDR2: MDHEN and SYDVKM. The CDR3 here is CASRKKGANGNTIYF. The DNA for the CDR3 is TGTGCCAGCAGGAAGAAAGGGGCGAACGGAAACACCATATATTTT.

The chain is built from TRBV19 and TRBJ2-5, with a weak D call TRBD2 (6 bases). V lost 3 bases to trimming and J lost 2 bases, with 13 bases between them. The CDR3 is 15 amino acids. Germline assignment: CDR1 LNHDA and CDR2 SQIVND (reference sequence). CDR3 protein: CASSILPRGQETQYF. Here the CDR3 DNA reads TGTGCCAGTAGTATTCTTCCCCGGGGGCAAGAGACCCAGTACTTC.

This clone has just a few counts. The chain carries TRBV4-1 and TRBJ2-7, with 10 bases matching TRBD2. CDR3 length equals 15 residues. Germline values: CDR1 MGHRA, CDR2 YSYEKL. The V and J ends lost 4 bases and 7 bases, in that order; junction bases with no gene match: 10. Here the CDR3 reads CASSPQAGGPEEQYF. The CDR3 DNA reads as TGCGCCAGCAGCCCCCAAGCGGGAGGGCCGGAGGAGCAGTACTTC.

The CDR3 region has the DNA TGTGCCAGCTCACCAACAGGGAATTCACCCCTCCACTTT. Its protein product is CASSPTGNSPLHF. The chain employs TRBV18 and TRBJ1-6; tentative D call: TRBD1 (6 bases). The CDR3 covers 13 residues. CDR1 is KGHSH, CDR2 LQKENI, per germline. Trimming shortened V by 2 bases and J by 7 bases, and 6 bases separated the two germline ends.

The chain couples TRBV2 to TRBJ2-7; 10 bases agree with TRBD2. This CDR3 is 14 amino acids long. J gave up 5 bases and V 6 bases, and 7 bases lay outside the gene matches. Germline V gene data show CDR1 as SNHLY and CDR2 as FYNNEI. CDR3 in DNA: TGTGCCAGCAGGGCTAGCGGGAGTACCAACGAGCAGTACTTC. This sequence encodes CASRASGSTNEQYF.

This clone was counted a single time. V and J are TRBV4-3 and TRBJ1-4; 7 bases map to TRBD1. Germline V gene sequence: CDR1 LGHNA, CDR2 YSLEER. The CDR3 extends over 16 amino acids. Trimming removed 0 bases from V and 8 bases from J; junction bases left unmatched: 9. The CDR3 reads CASSQDRVGGQEKLFF. For the CDR3, the DNA is TGCGCCAGCAGCCAAGATCGAGTAGGGGGACAGGAAAAACTGTTTTTT.

The V gene is TRBV24-1, the J gene TRBJ2-7, with 9 bases matching TRBD1. With 7 bases clipped from V and 3 bases from J, the junction kept 9 bases outside the gene matches. This CDR3 has 15 amino acids. Germline V gene lookup returns CDR1 KGHDR and CDR2 SFDVKD. The CDR3 nucleotides are TGTGCCACCAGGGGGTCGACAGGGGGTGACTACGAGCAGTACTTC. Amino acid sequence: CATRGSTGGDYEQYF.